This T cell receptor (beta chain) was documented in a study of T cells after posttransplantation cyclophosphamide. Overall study findings and caveats: Donor CD8+ memory clones often dominated recipient blood repertoires at later times. Recipient CMV seropositivity and CMV reactivation strongly tracked TRB clonality.

A marrow graft followed busulfan-fludarabine conditioning, with cyclophosphamide on days +3 and +4. Notes on this clone: The antigen is undetermined.

V gave up 4 bases and J gave up 6 bases; unmatched junction bases: 11. CDR1 and CDR2 (germline): SGHRS, YFSETQ. The CDR3 has 16 residues. The repertoire was sequenced with immunoSEQ multiplex PCR; TCRdb's copy has only in-frame clones and lacks some. The sample lists fewer than 13,000 clones; roughly 86% were seen once. This TCR was recovered from a young adult male patient who received an allogeneic stem cell transplant from a related donor, was CMV-positive, and had acute GVHD only. Some T cells may arise from the graft donor. The chain joins TRBV5-1 to TRBJ2-3; 10 bases are a match to TRBD1. This sample comprised CD4+ T cells sorted from PBMCs, obtained after allogeneic stem cell transplant with posttransplant cyclophosphamide. The CDR3 sequence is CASSATGQGSVDTQYF. The CDR3 region has the DNA TGCGCCAGCAGCGCGACGGGACAGGGGTCGGTGGATACGCAGTATTTT.